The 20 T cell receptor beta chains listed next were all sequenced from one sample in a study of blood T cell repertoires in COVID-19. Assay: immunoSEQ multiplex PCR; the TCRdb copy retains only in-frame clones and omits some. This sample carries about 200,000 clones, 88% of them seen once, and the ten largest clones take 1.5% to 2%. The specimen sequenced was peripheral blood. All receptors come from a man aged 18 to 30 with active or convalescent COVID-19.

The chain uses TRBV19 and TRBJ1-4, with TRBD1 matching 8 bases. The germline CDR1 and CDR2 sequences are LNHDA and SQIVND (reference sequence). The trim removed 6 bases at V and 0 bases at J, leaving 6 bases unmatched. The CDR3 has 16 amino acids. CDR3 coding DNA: TGTGCCAGTAGCACAGGGGGGGGATCAACTAATGAAAAACTGTTTTTT. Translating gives CASSTGGGSTNEKLFF.

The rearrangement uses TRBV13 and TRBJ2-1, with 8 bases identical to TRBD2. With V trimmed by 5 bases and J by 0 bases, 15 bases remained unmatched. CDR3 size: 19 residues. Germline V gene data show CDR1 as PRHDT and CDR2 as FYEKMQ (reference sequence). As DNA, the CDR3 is TGTGCCAGCAGCGACCGGGGACTAGTCCCTACTAGCTCCTACAATGAGCAGTTCTTC. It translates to CASSDRGLVPTSSYNEQFF.

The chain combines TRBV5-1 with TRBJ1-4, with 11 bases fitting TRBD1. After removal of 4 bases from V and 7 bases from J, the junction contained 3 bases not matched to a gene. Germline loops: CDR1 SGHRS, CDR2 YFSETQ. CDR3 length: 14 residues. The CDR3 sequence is CASSPDRGREKLFF. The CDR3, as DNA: TGCGCCAGCAGCCCGGACAGGGGGCGTGAAAAACTGTTTTTT.

CDR3 sequence: CASSPGQGGSYGYTF. CDR3 DNA: TGTGCCAGCAGCCCCGGACAGGGAGGAAGCTATGGCTACACCTTC. The chain has TRBV9 and TRBJ1-2, with 8 bases identical to TRBD1. CDR3 length equals 15 residues. Germline trimming cut 4 bases from V and 4 bases from J; bases unmatched to any gene: 9. Germline V gene data show CDR1 as SGDLS and CDR2 as YYNGEE.

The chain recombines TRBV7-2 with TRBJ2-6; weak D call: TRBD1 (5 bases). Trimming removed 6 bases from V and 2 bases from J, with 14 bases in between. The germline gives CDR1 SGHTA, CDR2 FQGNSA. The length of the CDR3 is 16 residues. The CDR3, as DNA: TGTGCCAGCAGTTTCTTCAGGGCGACTGGGGCCAACGTCCTGACTTTC. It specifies CASSFFRATGANVLTF.

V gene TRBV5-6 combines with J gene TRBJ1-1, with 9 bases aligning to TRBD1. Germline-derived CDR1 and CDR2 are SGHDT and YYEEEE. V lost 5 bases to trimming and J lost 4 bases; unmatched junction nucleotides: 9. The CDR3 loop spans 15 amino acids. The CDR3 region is CASRPQGAYGTEAFF. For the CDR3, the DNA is TGTGCCAGCAGGCCACAGGGGGCTTATGGCACTGAAGCTTTCTTT.

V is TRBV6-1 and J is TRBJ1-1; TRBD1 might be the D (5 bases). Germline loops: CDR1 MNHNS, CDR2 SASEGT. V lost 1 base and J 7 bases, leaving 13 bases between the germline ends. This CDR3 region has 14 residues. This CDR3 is CASSEGTPGSEAFF. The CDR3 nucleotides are TGTGCCAGCAGTGAAGGGACACCCGGGAGTGAAGCTTTCTTT.

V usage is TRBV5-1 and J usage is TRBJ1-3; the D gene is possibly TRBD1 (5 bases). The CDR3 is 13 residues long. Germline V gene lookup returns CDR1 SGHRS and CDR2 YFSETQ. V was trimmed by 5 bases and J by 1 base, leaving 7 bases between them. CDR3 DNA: TGCGCCAGCAGACGGACATCTGGAAACACCATATATTTT. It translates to CASRRTSGNTIYF.

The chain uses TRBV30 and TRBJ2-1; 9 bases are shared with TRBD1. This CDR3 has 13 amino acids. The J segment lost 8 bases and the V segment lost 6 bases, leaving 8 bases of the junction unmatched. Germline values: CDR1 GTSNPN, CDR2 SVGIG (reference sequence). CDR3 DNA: TGTGCCTGCCGGGACAGGGCATTGGATGAGCAGTTCTTC. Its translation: CACRDRALDEQFF. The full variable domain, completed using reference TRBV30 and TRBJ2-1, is SQTIHQWPATLVQPVGSPLSLECTVEGTSNPNLYWYRQAAGRGLQLLFYSVGIGQISSEVPQNLSASRPQDRQFILSSKKLLLSDSGFYLCACRDRALDEQFFGPGTRLTVL.

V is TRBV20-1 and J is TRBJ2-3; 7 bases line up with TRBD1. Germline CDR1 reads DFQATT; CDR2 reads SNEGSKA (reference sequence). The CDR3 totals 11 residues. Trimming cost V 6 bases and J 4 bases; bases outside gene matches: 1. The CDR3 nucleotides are TGCAGTGCGCAGGGGGCAGATACGCAGTATTTT. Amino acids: CSAQGADTQYF.

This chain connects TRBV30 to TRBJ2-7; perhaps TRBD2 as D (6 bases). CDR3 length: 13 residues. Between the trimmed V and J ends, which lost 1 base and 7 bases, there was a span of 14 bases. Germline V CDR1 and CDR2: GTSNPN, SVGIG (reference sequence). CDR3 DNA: TGTGCCTGGAGTGAAGGAGGGTCGAGGGAGCAGTACTTC. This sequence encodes CAWSEGGSREQYF.

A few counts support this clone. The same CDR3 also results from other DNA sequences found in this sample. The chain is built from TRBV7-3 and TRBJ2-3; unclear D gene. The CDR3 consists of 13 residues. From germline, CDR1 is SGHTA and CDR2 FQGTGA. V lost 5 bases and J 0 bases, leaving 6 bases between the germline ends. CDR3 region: CASSPTSTDTQYF. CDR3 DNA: TGTGCCAGCAGCCCGACTAGCACAGATACGCAGTATTTT.

CDR3 sequence: CASSSGVVTNTEAFF. CDR3 nucleotides: TGCGCCAGCAGTTCAGGGGTGGTCACGAACACTGAAGCTTTCTTT. This chain uses TRBV5-1 with TRBJ1-1; perhaps TRBD1 as D (6 bases). V gave up 5 bases and J gave up 1 base, with 15 bases separating them. CDR3 length: 15 residues. Germline values: CDR1 SGHRS, CDR2 YFSETQ. The variable domain in full, completed from reference TRBV5-1 and TRBJ1-1, reads KAGVTQTPRYLIKTRGQQVTLSCSPISGHRSVSWYQQTPGQGLQFLFEYFSETQRNKGNFPGRFSGRQFSNSRSEMNVSTLELGDSALYLCASSSGVVTNTEAFFGQGTRLTVV.

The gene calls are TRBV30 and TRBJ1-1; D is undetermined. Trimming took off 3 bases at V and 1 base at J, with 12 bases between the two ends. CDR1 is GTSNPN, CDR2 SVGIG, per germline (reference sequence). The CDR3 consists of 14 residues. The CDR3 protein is CAWRRENWNTEAFF. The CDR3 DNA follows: TGTGCCTGGAGGAGGGAAAACTGGAACACTGAAGCTTTCTTT.

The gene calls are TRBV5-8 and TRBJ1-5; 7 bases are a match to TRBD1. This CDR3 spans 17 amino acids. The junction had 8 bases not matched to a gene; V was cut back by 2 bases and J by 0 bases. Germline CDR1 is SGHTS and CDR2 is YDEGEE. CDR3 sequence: CASSFPGQIPSNQPQHF. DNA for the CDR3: TGTGCCAGCAGCTTTCCGGGACAGATACCTAGCAATCAGCCCCAGCATTTT.

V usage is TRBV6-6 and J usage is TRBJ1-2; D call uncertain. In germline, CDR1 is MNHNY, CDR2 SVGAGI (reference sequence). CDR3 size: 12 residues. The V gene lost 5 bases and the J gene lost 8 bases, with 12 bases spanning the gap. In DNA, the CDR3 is TGTGCCAGCAGTGGGAGGGAGTGGGGCTACACCTTC. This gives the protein CASSGREWGYTF.

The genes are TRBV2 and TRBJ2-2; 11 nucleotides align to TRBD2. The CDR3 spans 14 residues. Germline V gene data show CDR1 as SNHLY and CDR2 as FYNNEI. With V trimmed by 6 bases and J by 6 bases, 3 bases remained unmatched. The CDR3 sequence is CASRGTSGAGELFF. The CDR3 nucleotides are TGTGCCAGCAGAGGGACTAGCGGAGCCGGGGAGCTGTTTTTT.

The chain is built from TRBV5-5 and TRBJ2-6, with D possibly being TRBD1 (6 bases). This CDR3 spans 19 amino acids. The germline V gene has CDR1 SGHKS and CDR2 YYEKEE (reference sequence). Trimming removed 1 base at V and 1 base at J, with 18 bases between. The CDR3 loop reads CASSLSLAGERSGANVLTF. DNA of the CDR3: TGTGCCAGCAGCTTGTCATTGGCAGGGGAAAGGTCTGGGGCCAACGTCCTGACTTTC.

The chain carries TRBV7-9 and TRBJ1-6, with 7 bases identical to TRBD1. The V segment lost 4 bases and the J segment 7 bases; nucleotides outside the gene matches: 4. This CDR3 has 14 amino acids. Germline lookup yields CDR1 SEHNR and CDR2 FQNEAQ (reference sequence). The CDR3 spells CASSSGQANSPLHF. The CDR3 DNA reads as TGTGCCAGCAGCTCCGGACAGGCGAATTCACCCCTCCACTTT.

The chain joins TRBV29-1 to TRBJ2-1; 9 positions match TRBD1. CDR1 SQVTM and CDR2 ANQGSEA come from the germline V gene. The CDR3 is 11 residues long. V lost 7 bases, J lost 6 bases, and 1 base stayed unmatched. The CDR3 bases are TGCAGCGCGGACAGGGGCAATGAGCAGTTCTTC. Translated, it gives CSADRGNEQFF.